This T cell receptor beta chain was recovered during a study of spatial heterogeneity in lung cancer. Study information: Among detected sequences, beta-chain ones consistently exceeded alpha-chain ones in number. General study findings and limits: Resection saw ubiquitous expanded tumor TCRs appear in blood more than follow-up did.

The sample holds many counts of this clonotype. No antigen is known for it. The CDR3 runs to 14 residues. The germline CDR1 and CDR2 sequences are SGHVS and FNYEAQ. V shed 3 bases and J shed 0 bases, with 9 bases lying between them. Time point of the sample: sample taken at primary tumor resection. Unsorted whole RNA from tumor, nontumor lung or frozen PBMC underwent sequencing. The donors, 72 patients with untreated early-stage non-small cell lung cancer, provided the samples. All TCR cDNA molecules were individually tagged with a unique molecular identifier. TCRdb re-derived calls from the 5' RACE reads in MiXCR, one entry per CDR3 protein. The sample consists of 25,000 to 30,000 distinct CDR3 sequences, about 13% of them appearing once.

The source was PBMCs, collected at surgery. The J gene is TRBJ2-7, the V gene TRBV7-6; no clear D. This TCR was recovered from a female donor with early-stage non-small cell lung cancer. The CDR3 region is CASSFRTDSYEQYF. CDR3 nucleotide sequence: TGTGCCAGCAGCTTTCGCACAGACTCCTACGAGCAGTACTTC.